This entry lists 24 T cell receptor beta chains sequenced from one sample in a study of T cell responses to AZD1222 COVID-19 vaccine. Profiling relied on immunoSEQ multiplex PCR, and the TCRdb table lists in-frame clones only, not all of them. The sample holds around 92,000 clones; 91% are singletons and the top ten take around 6.8%. Sample: peripheral blood, taken on day 0 of AZD1222 vaccination. The receptors come from an adult in good health.

This clone is a singleton in its sample. Mismatch with germline at one junction end may stem from a read error. The chain uses TRBV9 and TRBJ2-3; 10 nucleotides match TRBD2. This CDR3 has 12 amino acids. CDR1 SGDLS and CDR2 YYNGEE come from the germline V gene. The CDR3 bases are TGTGCCAGCAGCCTCGTAGCGGGGGGATTGGTTTTT. Translating it yields CASSLVAGGLVF.

The chain uses TRBV9 and TRBJ1-2; TRBD1 agrees at 9 bases. In germline, CDR1 is SGDLS, CDR2 YYNGEE. This CDR3 contains 15 residues. The V segment lost 4 bases and the J segment 7 bases; nucleotides outside the gene matches: 11. The CDR3 loop reads CASSPSGTGSFGYTF. CDR3 sequence (DNA): TGTGCCAGCAGCCCCTCCGGGACAGGGTCCTTTGGCTACACCTTC.

V usage is TRBV5-1 and J usage is TRBJ2-3; 8 positions match TRBD2. Germline-derived CDR1 and CDR2 are SGHRS and YFSETQ. The V segment lost 0 bases and the J segment 6 bases; nucleotides outside the gene matches: 3. CDR3 length equals 14 residues. The CDR3 loop reads CASSLAGGYDTQYF. The CDR3 coding sequence is TGCGCCAGCAGCTTGGCGGGAGGGTATGATACGCAGTATTTT.

The DNA of the CDR3 is TGTGCCAGCAGCTTAGACGGAACTAACTATGGCTACACCTTC. It is translated as CASSLDGTNYGYTF. The gene calls are TRBV11-2 and TRBJ1-2; D not resolved. With 0 bases removed from V and 0 bases from J, the gap between germline ends came to 5 bases. Germline V gene data show CDR1 as SGHAT and CDR2 as FQNNGV. CDR3 size: 14 residues.

The chain employs TRBV5-6 and TRBJ1-3, with 8 bases matching TRBD1. The germline V gene encodes CDR1 SGHDT and CDR2 YYEEEE. The CDR3 totals 16 residues. V was clipped by 6 bases and J by 7 bases; unmatched bases: 15. The CDR3 nucleotides read TGTGCCAGCACCGCGTGGGGTCGACAGGGGCGGAACACCATATATTTT. Protein: CASTAWGRQGRNTIYF.

This clone was picked up a small number of times. The chain is built from TRBV7-3 and TRBJ1-4; D remains unclear. Germline CDR1 is SGHTA and CDR2 is FQGTGA. V was trimmed by 8 bases and J by 5 bases, leaving 12 bases between them. This CDR3 contains 13 residues. The CDR3 loop reads CASSPSFNEKLFF. Here the CDR3 DNA reads TGTGCCAGCTCCCCGTCGTTCAATGAAAAACTGTTTTTT.

This chain links TRBV27 with TRBJ1-6; a weak D match, TRBD1 (6 bases). The CDR3 spans 13 residues. Germline V gene sequence: CDR1 MNHEY, CDR2 SMNVEV (reference sequence). V lost 5 bases and J lost 15, with 17 bases in between. Here the CDR3 reads CASSRGQHPLLHF. CDR3 bases: TGTGCCAGCAGTAGGGGACAACACCCACTCCTCCACTTT.

The J gene is TRBJ2-1, the V gene TRBV19; TRBD1 or TRBD2 may be the D gene (5 bases each). Per germline, CDR1 LNHDA and CDR2 SQIVND (reference sequence). The CDR3 contains 16 residues. Trimming shortened V by 3 bases and J by 4 bases, and 16 bases separated the two germline ends. This chain's CDR3 is CASSIGTPLEYNEQFF. CDR3 DNA: TGTGCCAGTAGTATCGGGACCCCGTTGGAATACAATGAGCAGTTCTTC. The full variable domain, rest sourced from reference TRBV19 and TRBJ2-1, is DGGITQSPKYLFRKEGQNVTLSCEQNLNHDAMYWYRQDPGQGLRLIYYSQIVNDFQKGDIAEGYSVSREKKESFPLTVTSAQKNPTAFYLCASSIGTPLEYNEQFFGPGTRLTVL.

This chain connects TRBV5-1 to TRBJ1-4, with 7 bases aligning to TRBD1. V lost 5 bases to trimming and J lost 5 bases; unmatched junction nucleotides: 6. This CDR3 is built from 14 residues. In germline, CDR1 is SGHRS, CDR2 YFSETQ. The CDR3 here is CASRWDRGNEKLFF. As DNA, the CDR3 is TGCGCCAGCAGGTGGGACAGAGGGAATGAAAAACTGTTTTTT.

This clone has a single count. This rearrangement joins TRBV19 to TRBJ2-1; 8 bases are a match to TRBD2. The CDR3 is 16 amino acids. Germline values: CDR1 LNHDA, CDR2 SQIVND (reference sequence). V dropped 5 bases and J dropped 2; count of bases not matched to a gene: 8. CDR3 nucleotides: TGTGCCAGTAGTCTGTCGGGGGGGGCTGCCTACAATGAGCAGTTCTTC. Translated, it gives CASSLSGGAAYNEQFF.

Here the CDR3 DNA reads TGTGCCAGCAGCGTAGCGGGGACAGGGGACCGACACACCATATATTTT. It specifies CASSVAGTGDRHTIYF. The rearrangement links TRBV9 to TRBJ1-3; TRBD1 matches at 10 bases. The CDR3 contains 16 residues. After removal of 0 bases from V and 8 bases from J, the junction contained 8 bases not matched to a gene. The V gene's germline CDR1 is SGDLS and CDR2 YYNGEE. Full variable domain (missing parts from reference TRBV9 and TRBJ1-3): DSGVTQTPKHLITATGQRVTLRCSPRSGDLSVYWYQQSLDQGLQFLIQYYNGEERAKGNILERFSAQQFPDLHSELNLSSLELGDSALYFCASSVAGTGDRHTIYFGEGSWLTVV.

The chain couples TRBV5-1 to TRBJ1-1; maybe TRBD1 (6 bases). This CDR3 comprises 15 residues. V was trimmed by 0 bases and J by 1 base, leaving 10 bases between them. The germline V gene encodes CDR1 SGHRS and CDR2 YFSETQ. CDR3 sequence reads: CASSLALGQNTEAFF. CDR3 DNA: TGCGCCAGCAGCTTGGCCTTGGGACAGAACACTGAAGCTTTCTTT.

V gene TRBV3-1 (or the pseudogene TRBV3-2) combines with J gene TRBJ2-3, with D unclear. Germline V gives CDR1 LGHDT, CDR2 YNNKEL (reference sequence). The CDR3 has 16 amino acids. V was shortened by 0 bases and J by 1 base, with 11 bases between the two germline ends. This chain's CDR3 is CASSQDSGPGTDTQYF. CDR3 in DNA: TGTGCCAGCAGCCAAGATTCCGGACCTGGCACAGATACGCAGTATTTT.

J is TRBJ1-1 and V is TRBV20-1; the D is unclear. Germline V gene data show CDR1 as DFQATT and CDR2 as SNEGSKA (reference sequence). V was clipped by 5 bases and J by 3 bases, with 7 bases between them. The CDR3 sequence is 11 residues long. CDR3 in amino acids: CSAPGHTEAFF. The CDR3 DNA follows: TGCAGTGCTCCTGGTCACACTGAAGCTTTCTTT.

The chain couples TRBV12-3 or TRBV12-4 to TRBJ1-1, with D possibly matching TRBD1 (6 bases). Trimming removed 6 bases at V and 0 bases at J, with 8 bases between. The length of the CDR3 is 13 residues. This CDR3 reads CASRGQMNTEAFF. In DNA, the CDR3 is TGTGCCAGCAGAGGACAGATGAACACTGAAGCTTTCTTT.

CDR3: CASSARTGGSHGYTF. The CDR3 nucleotides read TGTGCCAGCAGCGCCCGGACAGGGGGTAGTCATGGCTACACCTTC. The rearrangement uses TRBV4-2 and TRBJ1-2; 10 nucleotides match TRBD1. The germline CDR1 and CDR2 sequences are LGHNA and YNFKEQ. CDR3 length: 15 residues. V shed 5 bases and J 6 bases; nucleotides not matched to a gene: 9.

The CDR3 loop reads CASSASRAAETQYF. The CDR3 bases are TGTGCCAGCAGCGCCAGCCGGGCTGCGGAGACCCAGTACTTC. This chain joins TRBV7-2 and TRBJ2-5; D not resolved. Germline V gene lookup returns CDR1 SGHTA and CDR2 FQGNSA. V was shortened by 5 bases and J by 5 bases, with 15 bases between the two germline ends. The CDR3 has 14 amino acids.

This chain links TRBV19 with TRBJ2-5; D gene ambiguous. The CDR3 extends over 13 amino acids. The V gene lost 1 base and the J gene lost 3 bases, with 6 bases spanning the gap. CDR1 is LNHDA, CDR2 SQIVND, per germline (reference sequence). The CDR3 loop is CASSIGVKETQYF. DNA for the CDR3: TGTGCCAGTAGTATAGGGGTAAAAGAGACCCAGTACTTC.

The chain combines TRBV27 with TRBJ1-2; 9 bases are shared with TRBD1. CDR1 is MNHEY and CDR2 is SMNVEV in the germline V gene (reference sequence). J lost 4 bases, V lost 6 bases, and 6 bases had no gene match. The CDR3 is made up of 14 amino acids. The CDR3 sequence: CASRRQGGFYGYTF. CDR3 bases: TGTGCCAGCAGAAGACAGGGGGGCTTCTATGGCTACACCTTC.

This rearrangement joins TRBV7-8 to TRBJ1-6; D is unclear. The V end was cut by 1 base, the J end by 4 bases, with 8 bases between. Looked up from germline, CDR1 is SGHVS and CDR2 is FQNEAQ. The CDR3 covers 15 residues. DNA of the CDR3: TGTGCCAGCAGCTTAGAGCTTAGTTATAATTCACCCCTCCACTTT. Residues: CASSLELSYNSPLHF. The full variable domain, its missing parts supplied by reference TRBV7-8 and TRBJ1-6, is GAGVSQSPRYKVAKRGQDVALRCDPISGHVSLFWYQQALGQGPEFLTYFQNEAQLDKSGLPSDRFFAERPEGSVSTLKIQRTQQEDSAVYLCASSLELSYNSPLHFGNGTRLTVT.

The chain employs TRBV6-5 and TRBJ2-7; D uncertain. The germline CDR1 and CDR2 sequences are MNHEY and SVGAGI. This CDR3 is 14 amino acids long. V shed 4 bases and J shed 3 bases, with 13 bases lying between them. CDR3 nucleotides: TGTGCCAGCAGTTCTGGTGGTGCCTTCTACGAGCAGTACTTC. Protein: CASSSGGAFYEQYF.

The chain employs TRBV9 and TRBJ2-2, with unresolved D. Germline V CDR1 and CDR2: SGDLS, YYNGEE. This CDR3 contains 14 residues. V was trimmed by 2 bases and J by 5 bases, leaving 10 bases between them. CDR3 sequence reads: CASSVDLGTGELFF. CDR3 nucleotide sequence: TGTGCCAGCAGCGTGGACCTTGGGACCGGGGAGCTGTTTTTT.

This sequence joins TRBV24-1 and TRBJ1-5, with 7 bases aligning to TRBD1. Germline V CDR1 and CDR2: KGHDR, SFDVKD. This CDR3 region has 13 residues. Trimming took 8 bases from V and 7 from J; bases not matched to a gene: 7. CDR3 residues: CATTQAGGQPQHF. The CDR3 bases are TGTGCCACCACTCAAGCAGGGGGGCAGCCCCAGCATTTT.

The J gene is TRBJ2-5, the V gene TRBV29-1; possible D gene TRBD2, 7 bases. The V gene's germline CDR1 is SQVTM and CDR2 ANQGSEA. V lost 3 bases to trimming and J lost 5 bases, with 13 bases between them. CDR3 length equals 13 residues. This CDR3 is CSVERGRLETQYF. CDR3 in DNA: TGCAGCGTTGAGCGGGGGCGTTTGGAGACCCAGTACTTC.